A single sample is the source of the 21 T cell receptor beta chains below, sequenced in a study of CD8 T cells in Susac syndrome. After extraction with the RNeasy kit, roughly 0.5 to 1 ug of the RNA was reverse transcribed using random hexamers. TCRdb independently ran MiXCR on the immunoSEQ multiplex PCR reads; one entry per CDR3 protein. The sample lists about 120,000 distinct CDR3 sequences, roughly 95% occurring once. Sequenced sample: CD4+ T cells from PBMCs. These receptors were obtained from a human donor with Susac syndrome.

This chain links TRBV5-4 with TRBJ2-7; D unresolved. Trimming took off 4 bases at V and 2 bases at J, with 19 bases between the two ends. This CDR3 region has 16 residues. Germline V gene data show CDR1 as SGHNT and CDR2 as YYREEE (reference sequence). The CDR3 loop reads CASSPALFLLTYEQYF. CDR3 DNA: TGTGCCAGCAGCCCAGCCCTATTTCTCCTAACCTACGAGCAGTACTTC.

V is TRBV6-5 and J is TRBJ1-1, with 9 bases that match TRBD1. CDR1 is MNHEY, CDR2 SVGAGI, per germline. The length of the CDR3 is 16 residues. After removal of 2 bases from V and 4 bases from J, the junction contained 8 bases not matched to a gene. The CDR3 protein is CASSYGDRVVTTEAFF. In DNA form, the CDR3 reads TGTGCCAGCAGTTACGGGGACAGGGTTGTTACCACTGAAGCTTTCTTT.

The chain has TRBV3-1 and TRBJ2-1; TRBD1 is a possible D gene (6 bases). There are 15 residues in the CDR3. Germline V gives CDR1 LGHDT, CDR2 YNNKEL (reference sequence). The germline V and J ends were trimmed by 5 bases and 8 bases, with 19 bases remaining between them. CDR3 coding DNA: TGTGCCAGCAGCTACCTCAGGGGTTTTCGGCATGAGCAGTTCTTC. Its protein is CASSYLRGFRHEQFF.

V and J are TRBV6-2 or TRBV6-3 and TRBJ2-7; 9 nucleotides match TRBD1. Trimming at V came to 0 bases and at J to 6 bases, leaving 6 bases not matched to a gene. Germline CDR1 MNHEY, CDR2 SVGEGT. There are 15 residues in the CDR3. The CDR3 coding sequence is TGTGCCAGCAGTTACTCGGCGGGACAGGGCACCGAGCAGTACTTC. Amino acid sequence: CASSYSAGQGTEQYF.

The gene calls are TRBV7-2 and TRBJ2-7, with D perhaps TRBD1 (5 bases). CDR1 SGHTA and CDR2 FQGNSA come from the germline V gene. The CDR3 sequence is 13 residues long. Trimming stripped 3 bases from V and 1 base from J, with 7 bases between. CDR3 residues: CASSFGQSYEQYF. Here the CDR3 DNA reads TGTGCCAGCAGCTTCGGACAATCCTACGAGCAGTACTTC.

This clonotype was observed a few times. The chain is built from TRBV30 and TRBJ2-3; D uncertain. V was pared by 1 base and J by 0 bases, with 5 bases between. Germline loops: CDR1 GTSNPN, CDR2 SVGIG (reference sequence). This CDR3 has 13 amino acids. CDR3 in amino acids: CAWSGISTDTQYF. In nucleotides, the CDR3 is TGTGCCTGGAGTGGAATCAGCACAGATACGCAGTATTTT.

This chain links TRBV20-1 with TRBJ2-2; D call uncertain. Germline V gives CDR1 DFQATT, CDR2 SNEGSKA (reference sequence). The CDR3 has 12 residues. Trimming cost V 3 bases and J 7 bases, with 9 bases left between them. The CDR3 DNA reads TGCAGTGCTAGCGCTAGGAACGGGGAGCTGTTTTTT. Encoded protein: CSASARNGELFF.

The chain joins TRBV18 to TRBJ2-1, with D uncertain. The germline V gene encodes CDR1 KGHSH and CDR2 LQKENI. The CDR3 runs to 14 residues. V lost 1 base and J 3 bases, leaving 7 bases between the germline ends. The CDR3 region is CASSPRVGYNEQFF. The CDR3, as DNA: TGTGCCAGCTCACCACGGGTGGGCTACAATGAGCAGTTCTTC.

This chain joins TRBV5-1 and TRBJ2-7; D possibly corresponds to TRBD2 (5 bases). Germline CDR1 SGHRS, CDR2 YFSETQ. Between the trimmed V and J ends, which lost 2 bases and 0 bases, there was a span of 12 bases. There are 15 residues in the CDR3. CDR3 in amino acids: CASSLGGPSSYEQYF. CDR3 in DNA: TGCGCCAGCAGCTTAGGAGGCCCCAGCTCCTACGAGCAGTACTTC.

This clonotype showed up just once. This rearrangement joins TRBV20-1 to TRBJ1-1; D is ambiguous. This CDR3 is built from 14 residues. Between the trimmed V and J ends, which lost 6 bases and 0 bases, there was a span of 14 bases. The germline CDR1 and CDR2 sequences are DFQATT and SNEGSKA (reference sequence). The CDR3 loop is CSAGGYLMNTEAFF. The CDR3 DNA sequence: TGCAGTGCGGGCGGGTACCTCATGAACACTGAAGCTTTCTTT.

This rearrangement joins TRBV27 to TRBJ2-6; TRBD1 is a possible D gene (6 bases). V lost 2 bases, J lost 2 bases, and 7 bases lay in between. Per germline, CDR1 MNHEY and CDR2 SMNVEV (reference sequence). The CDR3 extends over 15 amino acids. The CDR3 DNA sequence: TGTGCCAGCAGTTTAGAGGGGGCTGGGGCCAACGTCCTGACTTTC. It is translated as CASSLEGAGANVLTF.

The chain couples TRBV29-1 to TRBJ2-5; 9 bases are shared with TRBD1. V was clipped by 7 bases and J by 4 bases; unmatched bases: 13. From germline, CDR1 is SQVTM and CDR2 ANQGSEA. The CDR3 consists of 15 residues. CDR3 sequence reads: CSAPSLTGGVETQYF. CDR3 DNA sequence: TGCAGCGCCCCTTCCCTGACAGGGGGGGTAGAGACCCAGTACTTC.

As DNA, the CDR3 is TGTGCCAGCAGCCAAGATAGGGGCGGGGGGACCCAGTACTTC. Protein sequence: CASSQDRGGGTQYF. The gene calls are TRBV4-2 and TRBJ2-5, with TRBD2 matching 7 bases. This CDR3 is built from 14 residues. CDR1 and CDR2 from the germline V gene are LGHNA and YNFKEQ. The V gene end was trimmed by 0 bases and the J gene end by 7 bases; junction bases not matched to a gene: 5.

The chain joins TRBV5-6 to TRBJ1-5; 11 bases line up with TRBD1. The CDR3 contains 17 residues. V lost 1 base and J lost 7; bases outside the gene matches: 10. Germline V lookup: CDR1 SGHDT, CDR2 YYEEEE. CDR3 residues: CASSLRTGQGVRQPQHF. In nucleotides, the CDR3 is TGTGCCAGCAGCTTGAGGACGGGACAGGGGGTAAGACAGCCCCAGCATTTT.

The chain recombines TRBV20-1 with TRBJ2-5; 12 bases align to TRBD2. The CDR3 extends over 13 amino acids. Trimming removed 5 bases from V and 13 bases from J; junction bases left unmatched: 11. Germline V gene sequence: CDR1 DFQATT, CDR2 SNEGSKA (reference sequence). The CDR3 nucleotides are TGCAGTGCTCGCCGGACTAGCGGGACTCCCCCGTACTTC. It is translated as CSARRTSGTPPYF.

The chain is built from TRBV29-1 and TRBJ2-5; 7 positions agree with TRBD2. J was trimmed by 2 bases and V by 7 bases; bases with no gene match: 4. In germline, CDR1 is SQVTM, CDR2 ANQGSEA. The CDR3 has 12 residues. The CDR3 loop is CSARLAQETQYF. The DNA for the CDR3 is TGCAGCGCCCGACTAGCACAAGAGACCCAGTACTTC.

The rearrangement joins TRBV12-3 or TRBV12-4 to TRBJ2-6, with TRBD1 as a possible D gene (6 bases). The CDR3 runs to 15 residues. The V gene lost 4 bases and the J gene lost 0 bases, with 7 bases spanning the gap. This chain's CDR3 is CASSYRVSGANVLTF. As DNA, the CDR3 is TGTGCCAGCAGTTACAGGGTCTCTGGGGCCAACGTCCTGACTTTC.

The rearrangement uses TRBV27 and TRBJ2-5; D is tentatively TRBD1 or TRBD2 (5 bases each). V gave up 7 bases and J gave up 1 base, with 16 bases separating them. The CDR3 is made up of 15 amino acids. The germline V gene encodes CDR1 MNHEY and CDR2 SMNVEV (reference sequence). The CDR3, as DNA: TGTGCCAGCACCTCGTCCTGGGGGACCCAAGAGACCCAGTACTTC. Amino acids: CASTSSWGTQETQYF.

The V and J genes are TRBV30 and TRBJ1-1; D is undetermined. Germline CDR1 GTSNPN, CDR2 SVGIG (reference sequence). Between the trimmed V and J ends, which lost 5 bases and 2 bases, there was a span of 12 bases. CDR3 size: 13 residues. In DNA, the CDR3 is TGTGCCTGGGGGGTCAAGTTAAACACTGAAGCTTTCTTT. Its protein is CAWGVKLNTEAFF.

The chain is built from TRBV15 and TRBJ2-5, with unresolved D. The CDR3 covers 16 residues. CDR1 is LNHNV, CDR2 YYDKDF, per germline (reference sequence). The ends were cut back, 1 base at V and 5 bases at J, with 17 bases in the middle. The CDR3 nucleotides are TGTGCCACCAGCAGAGTGGCTGGCAGCCCCGTGGAGACCCAGTACTTC. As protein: CATSRVAGSPVETQYF.

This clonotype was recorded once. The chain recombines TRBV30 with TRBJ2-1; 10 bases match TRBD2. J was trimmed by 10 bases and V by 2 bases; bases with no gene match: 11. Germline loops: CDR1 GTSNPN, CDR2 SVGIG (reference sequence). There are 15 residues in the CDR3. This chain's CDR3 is CAWSLVIAGGGEQFF. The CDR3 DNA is TGTGCCTGGAGTCTCGTAATAGCGGGAGGAGGGGAGCAGTTCTTC.